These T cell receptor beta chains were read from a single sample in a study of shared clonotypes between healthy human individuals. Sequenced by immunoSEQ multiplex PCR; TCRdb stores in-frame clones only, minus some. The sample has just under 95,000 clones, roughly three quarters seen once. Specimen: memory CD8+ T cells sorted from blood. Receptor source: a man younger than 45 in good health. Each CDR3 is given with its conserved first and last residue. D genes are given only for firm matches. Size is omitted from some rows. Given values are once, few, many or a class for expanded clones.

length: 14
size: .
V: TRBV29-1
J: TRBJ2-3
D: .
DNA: TGCAGCGCGGCCCCCGGAGCGATCGCAGATACGCAGTATTTT
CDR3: CSAAPGAIADTQYF

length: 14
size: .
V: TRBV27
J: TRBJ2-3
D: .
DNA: TGTGCCAGCACCCGTGACAGGACTACAGATACGCAGTATTTT
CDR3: CASTRDRTTDTQYF

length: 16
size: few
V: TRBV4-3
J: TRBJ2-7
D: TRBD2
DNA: TGCGCCAGCAGCCAAGATAGGCTAGCGGGGCTGTACGAGCAGTACTTC
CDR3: CASSQDRLAGLYEQYF

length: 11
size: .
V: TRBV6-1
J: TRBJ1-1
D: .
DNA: TGTGCCACCCTGCGCGGCCCTGCAGCTTTCTTT
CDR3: CATLRGPAAFF

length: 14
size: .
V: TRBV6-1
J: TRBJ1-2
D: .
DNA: TGTGCCAGCAGGGGACCCAGGGAGTCTCTTGGCTACACCTTC
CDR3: CASRGPRESLGYTF

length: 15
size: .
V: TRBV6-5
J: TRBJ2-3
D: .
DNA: TGTGCCAGCAGTTATCAGGCAACGGTCACAGATACGCAGTATTTT
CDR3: CASSYQATVTDTQYF

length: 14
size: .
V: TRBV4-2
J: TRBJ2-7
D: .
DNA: TGTGCCAGCAGCTCCGCAGTGGGGGCCCACGAGCAGTACTTC
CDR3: CASSSAVGAHEQYF

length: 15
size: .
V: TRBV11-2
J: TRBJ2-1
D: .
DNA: TGTGCCAGCAGCTTAGGCGGTACTTTCTACAATGAGCAGTTCTTC
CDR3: CASSLGGTFYNEQFF

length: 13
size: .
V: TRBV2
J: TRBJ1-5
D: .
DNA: TGTGCCAGCTCCGACAGGCGGGATCAGCCCCAGCATTTT
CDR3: CASSDRRDQPQHF

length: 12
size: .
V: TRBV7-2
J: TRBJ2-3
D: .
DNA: TGTGCCAGCAGCCCCACCCCCCCACAGTGGTATTTT
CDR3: CASSPTPPQWYF

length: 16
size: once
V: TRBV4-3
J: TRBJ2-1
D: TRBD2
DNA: TGCGCCAGCAGCCCCGGGACTAGCGGGCCATACAATGAGCAGTTCTTC
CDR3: CASSPGTSGPYNEQFF

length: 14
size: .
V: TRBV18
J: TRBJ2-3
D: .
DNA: TGTGCCAGCTCACCCACAGCGGCCACGAATACGCAGTATTTT
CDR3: CASSPTAATNTQYF

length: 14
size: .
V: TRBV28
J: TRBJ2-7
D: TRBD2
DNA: TGTGCCAGCAGCGGGGGGGGCGCCTACTACGAGCAGTACTTC
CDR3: CASSGGGAYYEQYF

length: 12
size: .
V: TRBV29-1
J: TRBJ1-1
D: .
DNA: TGCAGCGTTGCTTTAATGAACACTGAAGCTTTCTTT
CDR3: CSVALMNTEAFF

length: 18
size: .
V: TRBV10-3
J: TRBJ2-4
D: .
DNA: TGTGCCATCAGTGAGTCCGGGGGACAAACTCTAGCCAAAAACATTCAGTACTTC
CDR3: CAISESGGQTLAKNIQYF

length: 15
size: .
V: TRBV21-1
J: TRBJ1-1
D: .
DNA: TGTGCCAGCAGCAACGGAACAGGGGAGAACACTGAAGCTTTCTTT
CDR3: CASSNGTGENTEAFF

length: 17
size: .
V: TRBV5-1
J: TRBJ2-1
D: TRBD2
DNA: TGCGCCAGCAGCTTGGAAACTAGCGGGAACGGTTACAATGAGCAGTTCTTC
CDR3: CASSLETSGNGYNEQFF

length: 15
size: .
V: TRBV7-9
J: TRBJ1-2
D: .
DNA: TGTGCCAGCAGCTTAGATCCCAGCGGGGGCGATGGCTACACCTTC
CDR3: CASSLDPSGGDGYTF

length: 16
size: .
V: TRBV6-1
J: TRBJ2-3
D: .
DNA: TGTGCCAGCAGTGAAGCAGGGGGTAGCGGGACAGATACGCAGTATTTT
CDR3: CASSEAGGSGTDTQYF

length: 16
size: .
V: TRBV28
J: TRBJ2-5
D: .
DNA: TGTGCCAGCATCCCCCACGGTACCCTGCTCGGGGAGACCCAGTACTTC
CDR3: CASIPHGTLLGETQYF

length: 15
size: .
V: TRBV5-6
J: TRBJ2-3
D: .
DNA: TGTGCCAGCAGCTTGTGGTGGGAGGCCACAGATACGCAGTATTTT
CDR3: CASSLWWEATDTQYF

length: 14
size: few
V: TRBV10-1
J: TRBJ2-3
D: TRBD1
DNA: TGCGCCAGCAGGGACAGGGGCTGCACAGATACGCAGTATTTT
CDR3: CASRDRGCTDTQYF

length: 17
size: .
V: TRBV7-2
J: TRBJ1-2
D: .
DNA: TGTGCCAGCAGCTTAAGCCCATCAACCGGGAGTATCTATGGCTACACCTTC
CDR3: CASSLSPSTGSIYGYTF

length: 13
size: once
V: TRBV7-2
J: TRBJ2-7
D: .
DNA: TGTGCCAGCAGCACCCTAGGGAGCCTGGGGCAGTACTTC
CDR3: CASSTLGSLGQYF

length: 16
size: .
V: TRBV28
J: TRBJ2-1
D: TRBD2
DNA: TGTGCCAGCAGTGTGCTGACTAGCGGACTTTACAATGAGCAGTTCTTC
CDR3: CASSVLTSGLYNEQFF